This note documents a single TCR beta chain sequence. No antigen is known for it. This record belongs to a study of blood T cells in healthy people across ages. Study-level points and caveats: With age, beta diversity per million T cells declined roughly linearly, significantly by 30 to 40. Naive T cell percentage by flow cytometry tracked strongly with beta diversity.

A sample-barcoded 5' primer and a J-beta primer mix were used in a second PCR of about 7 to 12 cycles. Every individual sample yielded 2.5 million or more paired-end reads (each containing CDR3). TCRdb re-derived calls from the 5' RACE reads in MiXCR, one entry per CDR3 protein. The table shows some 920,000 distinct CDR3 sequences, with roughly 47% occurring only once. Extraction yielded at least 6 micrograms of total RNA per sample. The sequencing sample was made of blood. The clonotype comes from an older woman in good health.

This chain's CDR3 is CASSSTGFGYTF. The DNA of the CDR3 is TGTGCCAGCAGTTCGACAGGGTTCGGCTACACCTTC. J is TRBJ1-2 and V is TRBV28; 7 nucleotides agree with TRBD1. V shed 4 bases and J 8 bases; nucleotides not matched to a gene: 4. This CDR3 contains 12 residues. Germline lookup yields CDR1 MDHEN and CDR2 SYDVKM.